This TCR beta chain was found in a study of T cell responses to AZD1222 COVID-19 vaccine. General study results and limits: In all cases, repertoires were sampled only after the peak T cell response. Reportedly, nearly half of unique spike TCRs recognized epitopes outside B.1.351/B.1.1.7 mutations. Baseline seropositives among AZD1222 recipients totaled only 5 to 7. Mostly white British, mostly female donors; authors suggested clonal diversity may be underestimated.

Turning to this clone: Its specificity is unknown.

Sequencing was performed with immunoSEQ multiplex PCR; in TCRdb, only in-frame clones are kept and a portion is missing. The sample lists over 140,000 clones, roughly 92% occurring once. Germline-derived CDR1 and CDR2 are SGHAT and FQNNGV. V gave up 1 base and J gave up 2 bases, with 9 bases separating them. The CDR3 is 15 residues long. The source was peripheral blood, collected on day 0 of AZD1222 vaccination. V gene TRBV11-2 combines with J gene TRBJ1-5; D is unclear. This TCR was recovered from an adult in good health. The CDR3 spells CASSLGYGRNQPQHF. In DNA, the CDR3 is TGTGCCAGCAGCTTAGGATATGGGCGCAATCAGCCCCAGCATTTT.